The 24 T cell receptor beta chains below all came from one sample that was sequenced in a study of cytotoxic CD8 clonotypes in ibrutinib-treated CLL. Clones were sequenced by immunoSEQ multiplex PCR, and TCRdb holds only the in-frame ones, with some missing. The sample shows under 200,000 clones, approximately 80% of them seen only once. Sequencing used PBMCs, obtained after 24 months of ibrutinib treatment. The origin of the receptors is a human donor with chronic lymphocytic leukemia.

This clone was observed once. The chain joins TRBV30 to TRBJ1-5; D call uncertain. Looked up from germline, CDR1 is GTSNPN and CDR2 is SVGIG (reference sequence). V was cut by 2 bases and J by 3 bases, with 5 bases left in between. The CDR3 has 12 amino acids. The CDR3, as DNA: TGTGCCTGGAGTAGATACAATCAGCCCCAGCATTTT. Translated: CAWSRYNQPQHF.

This clone was seen a few times. The CDR3 sequence is CASSPGLGSTDTQYF. CDR3 sequence (DNA): TGTGCCAGCAGCCCGGGACTAGGCTCTACAGATACGCAGTATTTT. This chain joins TRBV7-3 and TRBJ2-3, with 8 bases lining up with TRBD2. V lost 5 bases, J lost 3 bases, and 7 bases stayed unmatched. The CDR3 consists of 15 residues. Per the germline V gene, CDR1 is SGHTA and CDR2 is FQGTGA.

This clone has just one count. The CDR3 region is CAGDRGLGSARGTQYF. The CDR3 DNA follows: TGCGCCGGCGACAGAGGGCTTGGGTCTGCAAGAGGTACGCAGTATTTT. The chain uses TRBV23-1 and TRBJ2-3; D is possibly TRBD1 or TRBD2 (5 bases each). TRBV23-1 is classed as an ORF, of uncertain function. Trimming removed 11 bases at V and 8 bases at J, with 29 bases between. The CDR3 is 16 residues long.

The rearrangement joins TRBV30 to TRBJ2-6; D remains unclear. Germline lookup yields CDR1 GTSNPN and CDR2 SVGIG (reference sequence). The CDR3 covers 15 residues. The germline V and J ends were trimmed by 1 base and 0 bases, with 7 bases remaining between them. The CDR3 is CAWSDPHSGANVLTF. The CDR3 DNA follows: TGTGCCTGGAGTGACCCCCACTCTGGGGCCAACGTCCTGACTTTC. Using reference TRBV30 and TRBJ2-6 for the parts outside the CDR3, the full variable domain is SQTIHQWPATLVQPVGSPLSLECTVEGTSNPNLYWYRQAAGRGLQLLFYSVGIGQISSEVPQNLSASRPQDRQFILSSKKLLLSDSGFYLCAWSDPHSGANVLTFGAGSRLTVL.

In this sample, this clone turned up once. The same CDR3 can be traced to other DNA sequences in this sample. The chain has TRBV5-4 and TRBJ1-1; TRBD1 agrees at 9 bases. V shed 4 bases and J 4 bases; nucleotides not matched to a gene: 5. This CDR3 is 14 amino acids long. Germline loops: CDR1 SGHNT, CDR2 YYREEE (reference sequence). The CDR3 coding sequence is TGTGCCAGCAGCCTGGGACAGGGTGCCACTGAAGCTTTCTTT. Translating it yields CASSLGQGATEAFF.

The genes are TRBV5-6 and TRBJ2-1, with D maybe TRBD2 (6 bases). The CDR3 is 15 residues long. Germline V gene lookup returns CDR1 SGHDT and CDR2 YYEEEE. The V end lost 4 bases, the J end lost 6 bases, and 17 bases lay between the germline ends. The CDR3 nucleotides are TGTGCCAGCAGCCCTCTGGGGGGTAGGAGCAATGAGCAGTTCTTC. It yields the protein CASSPLGGRSNEQFF.

This sequence joins TRBV11-2 and TRBJ1-2; TRBD1 aligns across 7 bases. This CDR3 is built from 19 residues. The V segment lost 0 bases and the J segment 3 bases; nucleotides outside the gene matches: 16. The germline V gene has CDR1 SGHAT and CDR2 FQNNGV. The CDR3, as DNA: TGTGCCAGCAGCTTAGAGGGGGGTGACAGGGCGGTTTGGGACTATGGCTACACCTTC. Its translation is CASSLEGGDRAVWDYGYTF.

The J gene is TRBJ2-5, the V gene TRBV7-3; D gene uncertain. This CDR3 region has 13 residues. The V gene lost 3 bases and the J gene lost 5 bases, with 10 bases spanning the gap. In germline, CDR1 is SGHTA, CDR2 FQGTGA. The CDR3, as DNA: TGTGCCAGCAGCTTCAGGATGGGGGAGACCCAGTACTTC. Its protein product is CASSFRMGETQYF.

The CDR3 DNA is TGCGCCAGCAGCTTGTGGGGGCAGGGCGATGGCTACACCTTC. Its translation is CASSLWGQGDGYTF. The V call is TRBV5-1, the J call TRBJ1-2, with D perhaps matching TRBD1 (6 bases). CDR1 is SGHRS and CDR2 is YFSETQ in the germline V gene. The CDR3 extends over 14 amino acids. The V and J ends lost 1 base and 6 bases respectively, with 13 bases between them. The full variable domain, in which reference TRBV5-1 and TRBJ1-2 provide the parts outside the CDR3, is KAGVTQTPRYLIKTRGQQVTLSCSPISGHRSVSWYQQTPGQGLQFLFEYFSETQRNKGNFPGRFSGRQFSNSRSEMNVSTLELGDSALYLCASSLWGQGDGYTFGSGTRLTVV.

The chain couples TRBV5-1 to TRBJ2-3, with 8 positions matching TRBD2. J lost 6 bases, V lost 4 bases, and 7 bases had no gene match. The CDR3 length is 14 residues. Germline CDR1 reads SGHRS; CDR2 reads YFSETQ. Here the CDR3 reads CASSPSGGGDTQYF. The CDR3 nucleotides are TGCGCCAGCAGCCCCTCGGGCGGGGGGGATACGCAGTATTTT.

J is TRBJ1-2 and V is TRBV5-6; TRBD1 aligns across 8 bases. Germline CDR1 is SGHDT and CDR2 is YYEEEE. The CDR3 has 13 amino acids. Germline trimming cut 4 bases from V and 8 bases from J; bases unmatched to any gene: 7. The CDR3 loop reads CASSRDRGRGYTF. In nucleotides, the CDR3 is TGTGCCAGCAGCCGCGACAGGGGTCGCGGCTACACCTTC.

The CDR3 region is CASSSGGSKNIQYF. CDR3 DNA: TGTGCCAGCAGCTCGGGCGGTTCCAAAAACATTCAGTACTTC. The chain employs TRBV7-2 and TRBJ2-4; D remains unclear. The CDR3 sequence is 14 residues long. V was clipped by 4 bases and J by 2 bases, with 9 bases between them. CDR1 is SGHTA and CDR2 is FQGNSA in the germline V gene.

This CDR3 reads CASSLTFFREQYF. Written as DNA, the CDR3 is TGTGCCAGCAGTCTGACATTTTTCCGAGAGCAGTACTTC. This chain joins TRBV6-5 and TRBJ2-7; D is unclear. The germline gives CDR1 MNHEY, CDR2 SVGAGI. Trimming removed 5 bases from V and 7 bases from J, with 15 bases in between. There are 13 residues in the CDR3.

This chain joins TRBV15 and TRBJ2-7; D is uncertain. V gave up 5 bases and J gave up 2 bases, with 4 bases separating them. This CDR3 is built from 11 residues. CDR1 is LNHNV and CDR2 is YYDKDF in the germline V gene (reference sequence). CDR3 region: CATSGAYEQYF. CDR3 DNA sequence: TGTGCCACCAGCGGTGCCTACGAGCAGTACTTC.

The chain is built from TRBV5-1 and TRBJ1-4, with 7 bases lining up with TRBD1. CDR1 SGHRS and CDR2 YFSETQ come from the germline V gene. The J segment lost 11 bases and the V segment lost 1 base, leaving 14 bases of the junction unmatched. The CDR3 length is 16 residues. This chain's CDR3 is CASSLTPGQRSVKLFF. In DNA form, the CDR3 reads TGCGCCAGCAGCTTGACCCCGGGACAGCGGAGCGTGAAACTGTTTTTT.

The chain recombines TRBV5-6 with TRBJ2-5, with 11 bases that match TRBD1. The germline V gene has CDR1 SGHDT and CDR2 YYEEEE. The V segment lost 4 bases and the J segment 2 bases; nucleotides outside the gene matches: 4. The CDR3 totals 15 residues. The CDR3 nucleotides read TGTGCCAGCAGCCCCGGGACAGGGGGGCAAGAGACCCAGTACTTC. It yields the protein CASSPGTGGQETQYF.

The chain couples TRBV28 to TRBJ1-2; D uncertain. The V end lost 4 bases, the J end lost 0 bases, and 9 bases lay between the germline ends. Germline V gene sequence: CDR1 MDHEN, CDR2 SYDVKM. This CDR3 comprises 14 residues. CDR3 protein: CASSSSIPNYGYTF. The CDR3 DNA reads as TGTGCCAGCAGTTCCAGTATCCCTAACTATGGCTACACCTTC.

The chain carries TRBV30 and TRBJ2-7, with D perhaps matching TRBD2 (5 bases). V gave up 2 bases and J gave up 5 bases, with 13 bases separating them. This CDR3 has 13 amino acids. CDR1 is GTSNPN and CDR2 is SVGIG in the germline V gene (reference sequence). The CDR3 sequence is CAWSHAGLDEQYF. In nucleotides, the CDR3 is TGTGCCTGGAGTCATGCGGGCCTCGACGAGCAGTACTTC.

CDR3 sequence reads: CASSGRVFSGANVLTF. The CDR3 DNA follows: TGTGCCAGCAGTGGTAGGGTCTTCTCTGGGGCCAACGTCCTGACTTTC. The chain carries TRBV6-1 and TRBJ2-6; D ambiguous. Germline V lookup: CDR1 MNHNS, CDR2 SASEGT. Between the trimmed V and J ends, which lost 4 bases and 0 bases, there was a span of 10 bases. The CDR3 runs 16 residues.

The V gene is TRBV30, the J gene TRBJ1-6, with 11 bases fitting TRBD1. The CDR3 contains 17 residues. The junction had 12 bases not matched to a gene; V was cut back by 3 bases and J by 8 bases. In germline, CDR1 is GTSNPN, CDR2 SVGIG (reference sequence). The CDR3 DNA is TGTGCCTGGAGACCCATTAGGACAGGGGGCTGGCATTCACCCCTCCACTTT. As protein: CAWRPIRTGGWHSPLHF.

This chain uses TRBV19 with TRBJ2-1; 8 nucleotides line up with TRBD2. After removal of 3 bases from V and 7 bases from J, the junction contained 5 bases not matched to a gene. The length of the CDR3 is 14 residues. Germline CDR1 and CDR2: LNHDA and SQIVND (reference sequence). CDR3 in DNA: TGTGCCAGTAGTATCGGGGGGGCCAGGAATGAGCAGTTCTTC. This codes for CASSIGGARNEQFF. Full variable domain (missing parts from reference TRBV19 and TRBJ2-1): DGGITQSPKYLFRKEGQNVTLSCEQNLNHDAMYWYRQDPGQGLRLIYYSQIVNDFQKGDIAEGYSVSREKKESFPLTVTSAQKNPTAFYLCASSIGGARNEQFFGPGTRLTVL.

This chain connects TRBV6-6 to TRBJ1-2; a weak D match, TRBD1 (6 bases). Germline V gene data show CDR1 as MNHNY and CDR2 as SVGAGI (reference sequence). V shed 5 bases and J shed 8 bases, with 15 bases lying between them. The CDR3 extends over 13 amino acids. The DNA for the CDR3 is TGTGCCAGCAGTCCTCCGGACAGAAACGGCTACACCTTC. As protein: CASSPPDRNGYTF.

The chain employs TRBV7-2 and TRBJ2-7; D possibly matches TRBD1 or TRBD2 (5 bases each). V was shortened by 1 base and J by 5 bases, with 12 bases between the two germline ends. Germline CDR1 is SGHTA and CDR2 is FQGNSA. CDR3 size: 14 residues. Here the CDR3 reads CASSLGSGTHEQYF. CDR3 DNA: TGTGCCAGCAGCTTAGGCTCCGGGACCCACGAGCAGTACTTC.

The gene calls are TRBV18 and TRBJ1-1, with D possibly TRBD1 on 6 matching bases. The CDR3 covers 17 residues. V lost 1 base, J lost 4 bases, and 19 bases lay in between. Germline assignment: CDR1 KGHSH and CDR2 LQKENI. CDR3 in DNA: TGTGCCAGCTCACCACGGGTTTCGGACAGAGCGGGCACTGAAGCTTTCTTT. Residues: CASSPRVSDRAGTEAFF. The full variable domain, in which reference TRBV18 and TRBJ1-1 provide the parts outside the CDR3, is NAGVMQNPRHLVRRRGQEARLRCSPMKGHSHVYWYRQLPEEGLKFMVYLQKENIIDESGMPKERFSAEFPKEGPSILRIQQVVRGDSAAYFCASSPRVSDRAGTEAFFGQGTRLTVV.